The clone carrying this T cell receptor beta chain was seen many times. This beta chain is a stray sequence in a library constructed for alpha chains; its clone size is not meaningful. Time point indicated: sample taken at primary tumor resection. Unsorted whole RNA of tumor, nontumor lung or frozen PBMC was sequenced. The donors were 55 to 85 patients with non-small cell lung cancer that was early-stage and untreated. The record originates from a study of spatial heterogeneity in lung cancer. Study overall: Each time, sequencing found more beta-chain sequences than alpha-chain sequences. The library had UMIs, and each TCR and UMI pair averaged more than ten raw reads.

TCRdb re-called the 5' RACE reads with MiXCR, one entry per CDR3 protein. The table has about 13,000 distinct CDR3 sequences, 5.2% seen once. The CDR3 is 16 residues long. Germline loops: CDR1 MNHNY, CDR2 SVGAGI (reference sequence). The trim removed 5 bases at V and 4 bases at J, leaving 11 bases unmatched. The receptor's source is a human donor with early-stage non-small cell lung cancer. V is TRBV6-6 and J is TRBJ2-1, with 7 positions matching TRBD2. Sequencing was performed on lung tumor tissue, taken at surgery. The CDR3 DNA is TGTGCCAGCAGTACTCACGCGGGGGTCTCTTACAATGAGCAGTTCTTC. Its protein is CASSTHAGVSYNEQFF.